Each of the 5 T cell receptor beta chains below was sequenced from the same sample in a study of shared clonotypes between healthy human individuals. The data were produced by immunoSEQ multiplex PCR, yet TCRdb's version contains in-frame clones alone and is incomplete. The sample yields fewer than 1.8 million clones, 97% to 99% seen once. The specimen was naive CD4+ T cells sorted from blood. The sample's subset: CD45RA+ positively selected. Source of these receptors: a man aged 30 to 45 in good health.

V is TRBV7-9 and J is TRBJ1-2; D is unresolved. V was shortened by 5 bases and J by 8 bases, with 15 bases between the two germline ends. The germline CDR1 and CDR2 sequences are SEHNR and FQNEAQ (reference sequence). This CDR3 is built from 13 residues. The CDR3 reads CASSTDGVWGYTF. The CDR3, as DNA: TGTGCCAGCAGCACAGACGGTGTATGGGGCTACACCTTC.

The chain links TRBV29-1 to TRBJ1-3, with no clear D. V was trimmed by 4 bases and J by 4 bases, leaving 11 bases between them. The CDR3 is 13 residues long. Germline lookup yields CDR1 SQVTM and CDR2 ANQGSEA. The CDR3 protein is CSVGGVIGNTIYF. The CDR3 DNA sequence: TGCAGCGTTGGAGGAGTGATCGGAAACACCATATATTTT.

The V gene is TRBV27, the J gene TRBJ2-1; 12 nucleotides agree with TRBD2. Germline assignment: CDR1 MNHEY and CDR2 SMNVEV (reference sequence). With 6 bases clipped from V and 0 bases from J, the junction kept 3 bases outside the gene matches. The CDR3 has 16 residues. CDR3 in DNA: TGTGCCAGCAGAACTAGCGGGAGGCCCTCCTACAATGAGCAGTTCTTC. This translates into CASRTSGRPSYNEQFF.

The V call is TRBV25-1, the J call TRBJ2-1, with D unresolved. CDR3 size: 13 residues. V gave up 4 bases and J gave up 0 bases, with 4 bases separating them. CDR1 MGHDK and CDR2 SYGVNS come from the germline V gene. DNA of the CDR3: TGTGCCAGCAGTGGGGCCTCCTACAATGAGCAGTTCTTC. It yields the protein CASSGASYNEQFF.

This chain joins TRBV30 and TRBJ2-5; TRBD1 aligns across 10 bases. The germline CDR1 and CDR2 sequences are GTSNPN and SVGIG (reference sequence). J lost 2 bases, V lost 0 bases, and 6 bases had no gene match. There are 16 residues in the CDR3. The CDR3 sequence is CAWSVRPGQGQETQYF. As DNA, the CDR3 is TGTGCCTGGAGTGTACGACCGGGACAGGGGCAAGAGACCCAGTACTTC.